Described below is a single TCR beta chain sequence and its context. No antigen is known for it. This CDR3 comprises 14 residues. Germline V gene sequence: CDR1 SQVTM, CDR2 ANQGSEA. The V and J ends lost 4 bases and 2 bases, in that order; junction bases with no gene match: 6. Assay used: immunoSEQ multiplex PCR; TCRdb lists only in-frame clones, some missing. This table holds about 560 clones, approximately 60% found once. This specimen comes from a study of Siglec-9 on CD8 T cells in melanoma. Overall study results and limits: Siglec-9 reportedly marks and regulates an effector memory CD8+ T-cell subset apparently accumulating in melanoma tumors.

Source material: Siglec-9+ CD8+ T cells sorted from blood. The rearrangement links TRBV29-1 to TRBJ2-7; 9 positions agree with TRBD1. This TCR came from a human donor in good health. CDR3 sequence reads: CSVATGTGTYEQYF. The CDR3 bases are TGCAGCGTTGCCACCGGGACAGGGACCTACGAGCAGTACTTC.